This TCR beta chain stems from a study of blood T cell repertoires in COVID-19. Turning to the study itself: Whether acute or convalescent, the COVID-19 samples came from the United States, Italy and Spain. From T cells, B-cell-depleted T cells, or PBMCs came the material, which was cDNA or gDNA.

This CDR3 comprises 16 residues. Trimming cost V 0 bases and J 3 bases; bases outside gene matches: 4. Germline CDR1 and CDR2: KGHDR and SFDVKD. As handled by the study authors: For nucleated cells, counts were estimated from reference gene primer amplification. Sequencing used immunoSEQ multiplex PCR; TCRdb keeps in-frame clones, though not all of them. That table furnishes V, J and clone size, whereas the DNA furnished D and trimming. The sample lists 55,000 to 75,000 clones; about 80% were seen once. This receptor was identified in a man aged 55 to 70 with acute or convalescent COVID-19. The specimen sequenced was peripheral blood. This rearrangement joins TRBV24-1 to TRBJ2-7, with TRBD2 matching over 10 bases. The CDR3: CATSDLSASGSYEQYF. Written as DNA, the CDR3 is TGTGCCACCAGTGATTTGTCGGCTAGCGGGAGCTACGAGCAGTACTTC.